This TCR beta chain was sequenced for a study of beta chain features in type 1 diabetes. The whole isolated RNA underwent reverse transcription, so sequencing captured expressed TCRB transcripts. The assay was immunoSEQ multiplex PCR, and TCRdb's table has in-frame clones only and misses some. This table holds about 360,000 clones, 10% to 15% found once. The purity of all sorted populations exceeded 95%. CDR3 length equals 13 residues. Germline-derived CDR1 and CDR2 are SGHTA and FQGTGA. The V and J ends lost 5 bases and 7 bases respectively, with 14 bases between them. The receptor was derived from a man in his late teens or twenties in good health. Sequenced sample: naive CD4+ T cells from blood. V usage is TRBV7-3 and J usage is TRBJ1-2; perhaps TRBD1 as D (5 bases). CDR3 residues: CASSVFPGGGYTF. The CDR3 DNA reads as TGTGCCAGCAGCGTTTTTCCGGGGGGTGGCTACACCTTC.